Listed here are 16 T cell receptor beta chains from one sample, sequenced in a study of cytotoxic CD8 clonotypes in ibrutinib-treated CLL. Repertoires were generated with immunoSEQ multiplex PCR, while TCRdb's copy carries only in-frame clones and drops some. The sample contains roughly 160,000 clones, approximately 77% of which appear only once. The sequenced sample was PBMCs, obtained after 12 months of ibrutinib treatment. The receptors come from a human donor with chronic lymphocytic leukemia.

The rearrangement uses TRBV5-6 and TRBJ2-5; 11 bases are a match to TRBD1. After removal of 4 bases from V and 5 bases from J, the junction contained 10 bases not matched to a gene. This CDR3 spans 16 amino acids. The germline CDR1 and CDR2 sequences are SGHDT and YYEEEE. The CDR3 DNA follows: TGTGCCAGCAGCGGGAGGACAGGGGGCTACAAGGAGACCCAGTACTTC. As protein: CASSGRTGGYKETQYF. The complete variable domain, with remaining parts taken from reference TRBV5-6 and TRBJ2-5, reads DAGVTQSPTHLIKTRGQQVTLRCSPKSGHDTVSWYQQALGQGPQFIFQYYEEEERQRGNFPDRFSGHQFPNYSSELNVNALLLGDSALYLCASSGRTGGYKETQYFGPGTRLLVL.

The gene calls are TRBV10-3 and TRBJ1-6; D not resolved. CDR3 length equals 14 residues. V was trimmed by 3 bases and J by 10 bases, leaving 13 bases between them. The germline V gene encodes CDR1 ENHRY and CDR2 SYGVKD. The CDR3 loop reads CAISESGLGSPLHF. CDR3 DNA sequence: TGTGCCATCAGTGAATCGGGGTTGGGGTCACCCCTCCACTTT.

The rearrangement joins TRBV7-3 to TRBJ2-7, with a weak D call TRBD1 (5 bases). The CDR3 covers 14 residues. Trimming removed 5 bases from V and 4 bases from J, with 15 bases in between. CDR1 SGHTA and CDR2 FQGTGA come from the germline V gene. CDR3 region: CASSATPGLYEQYF. In DNA form, the CDR3 reads TGTGCCAGCAGCGCAACGCCAGGGCTGTACGAGCAGTACTTC.

This rearrangement joins TRBV7-2 to TRBJ2-7, with D perhaps assigned TRBD1 or TRBD2 (5 bases each). Germline loops: CDR1 SGHTA, CDR2 FQGNSA. V was clipped by 4 bases and J by 0 bases, with 10 bases between them. There are 14 residues in the CDR3. The CDR3, as DNA: TGTGCCAGCAGCTCCCAAGGGACCTCCTACGAGCAGTACTTC. Amino acid sequence: CASSSQGTSYEQYF.

The chain couples TRBV5-8 to TRBJ1-3; unclear D gene. Between the trimmed V and J ends, which lost 5 bases and 4 bases, there was a span of 4 bases. The CDR3 extends over 11 amino acids. The germline V gene encodes CDR1 SGHTS and CDR2 YDEGEE. In DNA, the CDR3 is TGTGCCAGCAGGTTAGGAAACACCATATATTTT. It specifies CASRLGNTIYF.

The CDR3 region has the DNA TGTGCCAGCAGCTCCTATGGAGATACGCAGTATTTT. Translating it yields CASSSYGDTQYF. V and J are TRBV7-2 and TRBJ2-3; D gene unclear. This CDR3 comprises 12 residues. CDR1 and CDR2 (germline): SGHTA, FQGNSA. Trimming removed 4 bases at V and 5 bases at J, with 7 bases between. The variable domain in full, completed from reference TRBV7-2 and TRBJ2-3, reads GAGVSQSPSNKVTEKGKDVELRCDPISGHTALYWYRQSLGQGLEFLIYFQGNSAPDKSGLPSDRFSAERTGGSVSTLTIQRTQQEDSAVYLCASSSYGDTQYFGPGTRLTVL.

The rearrangement links TRBV5-8 to TRBJ2-7, with TRBD1 matching 10 bases. V lost 4 bases and J lost 3; bases outside the gene matches: 1. The CDR3 has 13 amino acids. Germline CDR1 is SGHTS and CDR2 is YDEGEE. Here the CDR3 reads CASSRDRGYEQYF. In nucleotides, the CDR3 is TGTGCCAGCAGCCGGGACAGGGGCTACGAGCAGTACTTC.

The chain carries TRBV6-6 and TRBJ1-2; a weak D match, TRBD1 (5 bases). V dropped 2 bases and J dropped 6 bases, with 13 bases sitting between them. The CDR3 has 14 amino acids. Germline CDR1 and CDR2: MNHNY and SVGAGI (reference sequence). CDR3 in amino acids: CASSYGTTSHGYTF. The CDR3 DNA sequence: TGTGCCAGCAGTTACGGGACTACCTCGCATGGCTACACCTTC.

The rearrangement uses TRBV5-6 and TRBJ1-4; 8 bases map to TRBD1. The CDR3 loop spans 16 amino acids. Germline V gene lookup returns CDR1 SGHDT and CDR2 YYEEEE. V shed 4 bases and J 9 bases; nucleotides not matched to a gene: 14. This CDR3 is CASSGGQDLILQKLFF. The CDR3 DNA reads TGTGCCAGCAGCGGGGGACAGGATTTGATTTTGCAAAAACTGTTTTTT.

The chain carries TRBV7-2 and TRBJ2-2; D may be TRBD1 (6 bases). The V gene lost 5 bases and the J gene lost 4 bases, with 14 bases spanning the gap. The V gene's germline CDR1 is SGHTA and CDR2 FQGNSA. CDR3 size: 15 residues. CDR3 loop: CASSVPGQSTGELFF. CDR3 DNA: TGTGCCAGCAGCGTCCCGGGACAAAGCACCGGGGAGCTGTTTTTT. The whole variable domain, remainder taken from reference TRBV7-2 and TRBJ2-2, is GAGVSQSPSNKVTEKGKDVELRCDPISGHTALYWYRQSLGQGLEFLIYFQGNSAPDKSGLPSDRFSAERTGGSVSTLTIQRTQQEDSAVYLCASSVPGQSTGELFFGEGSRLTVL.

J is TRBJ1-5 and V is TRBV4-1; 7 bases agree with TRBD1. V was pared by 0 bases and J by 0 bases, with 2 bases of the junction left unmatched. Germline lookup yields CDR1 MGHRA and CDR2 YSYEKL. The CDR3 loop spans 16 amino acids. CDR3 coding DNA: TGCGCCAGCAGCCAAGAGGGACAGAATAGCAATCAGCCCCAGCATTTT. Its protein product is CASSQEGQNSNQPQHF.

The genes are TRBV10-3 and TRBJ1-1; D gene ambiguous. CDR3 length equals 14 residues. Trimming cost V 6 bases and J 5 bases, with 16 bases left between them. The germline CDR1 and CDR2 sequences are ENHRY and SYGVKD. The CDR3 DNA follows: TGTGCCATCAGACTGCGGGCCAGTAATACTGAAGCTTTCTTT. It codes for CAIRLRASNTEAFF.

The CDR3 is CASSGDRVYGYTF. CDR3 nucleotide sequence: TGTGCCAGCAGCGGGGACAGGGTCTATGGCTACACCTTC. The chain recombines TRBV28 with TRBJ1-2, with 9 bases aligning to TRBD1. The CDR3 is 13 amino acids. The germline gives CDR1 MDHEN, CDR2 SYDVKM. V lost 6 bases, J lost 4 bases, and 3 bases stayed unmatched.

In its sample, this clone was seen a few times. The V call is TRBV14, the J call TRBJ1-5; 7 bases agree with TRBD1. CDR1 SGHDN and CDR2 FVKESK come from the germline V gene. The V segment lost 5 bases and the J segment 6 bases; nucleotides outside the gene matches: 4. CDR3 length equals 13 residues. The CDR3 protein is CASSKGAGQPQHF. Here the CDR3 DNA reads TGTGCCAGCAGCAAGGGGGCAGGTCAGCCCCAGCATTTT.

The chain combines TRBV27 with TRBJ2-7; 9 nucleotides match TRBD1. Germline trimming cut 6 bases from V and 2 bases from J; bases unmatched to any gene: 14. The CDR3 consists of 17 residues. The germline V gene has CDR1 MNHEY and CDR2 SMNVEV (reference sequence). The CDR3: CASSGFPRTGVAYEQYF. The CDR3 coding sequence is TGTGCCAGCAGCGGTTTCCCGCGGACAGGGGTGGCCTACGAGCAGTACTTC.

In regard to this clone: Within the sample, other DNA sequences also encode this same CDR3. V is TRBV6-5 and J is TRBJ1-3, with D possibly matching TRBD1 (6 bases). Germline V gives CDR1 MNHEY, CDR2 SVGAGI. Trimming left V 2 bases short and J 0 bases short, with 8 bases between. The CDR3 spans 15 residues. The CDR3 bases are TGTGCCAGCAGTTACGGAGGGGGCTCTGGAAACACCATATATTTT. This encodes CASSYGGGSGNTIYF.